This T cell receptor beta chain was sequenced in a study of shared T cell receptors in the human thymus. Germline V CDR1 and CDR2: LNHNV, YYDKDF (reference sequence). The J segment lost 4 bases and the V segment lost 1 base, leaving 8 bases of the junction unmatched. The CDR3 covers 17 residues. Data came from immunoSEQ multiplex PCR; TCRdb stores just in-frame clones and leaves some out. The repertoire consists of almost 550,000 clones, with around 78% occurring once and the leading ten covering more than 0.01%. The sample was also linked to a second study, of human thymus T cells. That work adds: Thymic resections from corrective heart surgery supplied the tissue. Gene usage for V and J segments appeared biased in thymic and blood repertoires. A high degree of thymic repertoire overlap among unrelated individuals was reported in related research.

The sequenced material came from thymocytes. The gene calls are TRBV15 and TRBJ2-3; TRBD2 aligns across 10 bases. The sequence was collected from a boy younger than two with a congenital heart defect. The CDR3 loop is CATSRGPQREGSDTQYF. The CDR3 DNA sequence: TGTGCCACCAGCAGAGGACCCCAGCGGGAGGGCTCAGATACGCAGTATTTT.